Shown below are 13 T cell receptor beta chains from a single sample sequenced in a study of shared clonotypes between healthy human individuals. The method was immunoSEQ multiplex PCR; TCRdb's version includes in-frame clones alone and lacks a portion of them. The data hold around 2.1 million clones, with 85% to 95% observed a single time. CD45RO-negative, CCR7-positively selected cells formed the naive CD8 fraction, excluding terminally differentiated effector memory CD45RA+ cells. Material: naive CD8+ T cells from PBMCs. The receptors were sampled from a man younger than 35 in good health. Some clones in this sample may be carry-over from other donors' samples.

This chain joins TRBV6-5 and TRBJ2-1; 8 bases are shared with TRBD2. CDR1 and CDR2 (germline): MNHEY, SVGAGI. The CDR3 contains 13 residues. With 6 bases clipped from V and 4 bases from J, the junction kept 2 bases outside the gene matches. The CDR3 DNA sequence: TGTGCCAGCAGAGCGGGAGCATACAATGAGCAGTTCTTC. This gives the protein CASRAGAYNEQFF.

This rearrangement joins TRBV9 to TRBJ2-5, with D possibly being TRBD2 (5 bases). This CDR3 region has 16 residues. Trimming pared 4 bases from V and 4 bases from J, leaving 20 bases between. Germline V lookup: CDR1 SGDLS, CDR2 YYNGEE. CDR3 in amino acids: CASSPRLKSTTETQYF. The CDR3 nucleotides read TGTGCCAGCAGCCCGAGACTAAAATCAACCACAGAGACCCAGTACTTC.

J is TRBJ1-1 and V is TRBV6-4; D might be TRBD1 (5 bases). Trimming shortened V by 9 bases and J by 6 bases, and 23 bases separated the two germline ends. This CDR3 contains 15 residues. Germline loops: CDR1 MRHNA, CDR2 SNTAGT. CDR3 region: CARFQLRCRAPEAFF. The DNA for the CDR3 is TGTGCCAGGTTCCAATTACGTTGCAGGGCCCCTGAAGCTTTCTTT.

As for this clone: Other DNA sequences from this sample encode an identical CDR3 as well. The chain joins TRBV6-5 to TRBJ2-7; D gene ambiguous. Looked up from germline, CDR1 is MNHEY and CDR2 is SVGAGI. The CDR3 sequence is 10 residues long. V was trimmed by 8 bases and J by 2 bases, leaving 4 bases between them. CDR3 in DNA: TGTGCCAGCGGGACCTACGAGCAGTACTTC. The encoded protein is CASGTYEQYF.

The rearrangement uses TRBV4-1 and TRBJ2-7; TRBD1 aligns across 7 bases. Germline-derived CDR1 and CDR2 are MGHRA and YSYEKL. This CDR3 is 14 amino acids long. The trim removed 3 bases at V and 4 bases at J, leaving 6 bases unmatched. The CDR3 loop is CASSHPGQPYEQYF. The CDR3 DNA sequence: TGCGCCAGCAGCCACCCGGGACAGCCTTACGAGCAGTACTTC.

CDR3 loop: CASSLVLTF. CDR3 DNA: TGTGCCAGCAGCTTGGTCCTGACTTTC. The V gene is TRBV11-2, the J gene TRBJ2-6; D not resolved. V was trimmed by 3 bases and J by 13 bases, leaving 1 base between them. The germline gives CDR1 SGHAT, CDR2 FQNNGV. This CDR3 is 9 amino acids long.

The chain employs TRBV4-1 and TRBJ2-3, with 8 bases identical to TRBD2. There are 15 residues in the CDR3. Germline CDR1 is MGHRA and CDR2 is YSYEKL. V shed 4 bases and J 2 bases; nucleotides not matched to a gene: 5. CDR3 protein: CASSLHGGVTDTQYF. In nucleotides, the CDR3 is TGCGCCAGCAGCCTCCACGGGGGGGTCACAGATACGCAGTATTTT.

This CDR3 reads CATSGGEAFF. Written as DNA, the CDR3 is TGTGCCACCTCAGGGGGAGAAGCTTTCTTT. The chain combines TRBV19 with TRBJ1-1; 7 bases line up with TRBD1. CDR1 is LNHDA, CDR2 SQIVND, per germline (reference sequence). J gave up 8 bases and V 10 bases, and 4 bases lay outside the gene matches. The CDR3 consists of 10 residues.

The chain recombines TRBV23-1 with TRBJ2-3; a possible D gene is TRBD1 (6 bases). TRBV23-1 is an ORF; its function is uncertain. The CDR3 has 17 residues. Trimming removed 1 base from V and 0 bases from J, with 14 bases in between. The chain's CDR3 is CASSQWGRLMSTDTQYF. The CDR3 DNA reads TGCGCCAGCAGTCAATGGGGGCGGCTAATGAGCACAGATACGCAGTATTTT.

V is TRBV7-6 and J is TRBJ1-1; the match to TRBD1 covers 9 bases. This CDR3 is built from 14 residues. J lost 1 base, V lost 5 bases, and 2 bases had no gene match. Germline lookup yields CDR1 SGHVS and CDR2 FNYEAQ. CDR3 loop: CASSTGQGNTEAFF. Here the CDR3 DNA reads TGTGCCAGCAGCACGGGACAGGGGAACACTGAAGCTTTCTTT.

This clone was seen more than once but under ten times. The genes are TRBV9 and TRBJ1-2; 11 nucleotides line up with TRBD1. This CDR3 spans 15 amino acids. Germline CDR1 is SGDLS and CDR2 is YYNGEE. The V segment lost 5 bases and the J segment 8 bases; nucleotides outside the gene matches: 11. In DNA form, the CDR3 reads TGTGCCAGCAGGGGACAGGGGGGTTTTCCAGGCGGCTACACCTTC. This codes for CASRGQGGFPGGYTF.

V and J are TRBV6-4 and TRBJ1-1; D possibly corresponds to TRBD1 (5 bases). Germline assignment: CDR1 MRHNA and CDR2 SNTAGT. The CDR3 runs 16 residues. The V gene lost 4 bases and the J gene lost 4 bases, with 19 bases spanning the gap. The CDR3 sequence: CASSATRGGMGTEAFF. In DNA, the CDR3 is TGTGCCAGCAGTGCAACACGGGGGGGAATGGGCACTGAAGCTTTCTTT.

V gene TRBV10-2 combines with J gene TRBJ2-1, with 12 bases identical to TRBD2. J gave up 9 bases and V 3 bases, and 6 bases lay outside the gene matches. Germline-derived CDR1 and CDR2 are WSHSY and SAAADI. This CDR3 spans 15 amino acids. CDR3 sequence: CASSDLAGGPGEQFF. The CDR3 coding sequence is TGCGCCAGCAGTGATCTAGCGGGAGGGCCCGGTGAGCAGTTCTTC.